This TCR beta chain comes out of a study of shared clonotypes between healthy human individuals (dated by TCRdb to the early 2020s). Regarding the research as a whole: Three men and a couple of women, aged 18 to 49 years, made up the cohort. Different laboratories and diverse techniques were used to prepare libraries and sequence TCR repertoires, to increase sequencing depth and limit assay-specific biases. For each donor, three plates each were used for CD4 naive and CD4 memory, two plates were used for CD8 naive, and one plate was used for CD8 memory. The study deeply sequenced blood TCR repertoires of about 5 healthy adults to estimate repertoire size and the extent of clonotype sharing between individuals. Each donor's leukapheresis produced roughly between about 0.85 and 10 billion PBMCs. The research as a whole found: The genetic and exposure-history diversity represented was limited by the small number of donors. Estimated clonotype richness was generally larger for naive than for memory subsets. Compared with non-shared clonotypes, the clonotypes found in all four sorted-subset donors had higher generation probabilities. Only blood was sampled, and tissue TCR repertoires likely differ from those in blood. Pairwise subsampling led to the expectation that sequencing depth would affect the degree of clonotype sharing among donors. When several donors were compared, the shared fraction of clonotypes was about 5.2% for naive CD4, more than 3% for naive CD8, roughly 2.5% for memory CD4, and less than 0.45% for memory CD8. Incomplete sequencing was indicated by rarefaction of sorted-subset datasets, despite the large sequencing depth.

This clone was counted a single time. Its antigen specificity is not known. No per-base quality is available; no much larger clone lies one base away. Using the deep immunoSEQ assay, multiplex PCR amplified TCR CDR3 regions from genomic DNA. Extracted genomic DNA from each cell subset was spread evenly across all wells of several immunoSEQ 96-well plates, with each plate serving as a replicate. Each replicate PCR for sorted subsets received about 220 ng genomic DNA, equal to 30,000 or so T cell genomes. The purified libraries were quantified using a Qubit 3.0 fluorometer, sized with a Bioanalyzer 2100, and then quantified again using the KAPA Library Quantification kit. Every immunoSEQ 96-well plate was sequenced on a separate single-read 150-cycle Illumina NextSeq 550 flow cell. The source study handled its data this way. Because only junctional sequences without quality scores were contained in the immunoSEQ output, filtering matching that applied to full-length reads could not be performed. To assign V/J genes and CDR3, sequences were annotated against IMGT germline references using PyIR, a Python wrapper for IgBLAST v1.9. Reads with weak V/J assignments (E-value above 1e-6), missing CDR3, stop codons, out-of-frame junctions, or ambiguous translated residues were removed. V3J clonotypes were defined as sequences sharing the same inferred V gene, J gene, and CDR3 amino acid sequence. Percentage overlap between repertoires was calculated by dividing the number of shared unique clonotypes by the size of the smaller repertoire. Richness of each repertoire was evaluated using RTK rarefaction, the Chao1 estimator, and Recon v2.1 estimates of unobserved clonotypes. Generation probabilities for all TCRbeta clonotypes obtained by the gDNA method from several donors were computed using OLGA. In its TCRdb copy, this immuneACCESS table keeps in-frame sequences only and misses some clones. Where compared with another copy, unresolved V genes explain less than half of these, and the others have no known cause. V, J and clone size reflect that table, while D and trimming were determined from the DNA. The sample yields about 2.3 million clones; more than 85% were counted once. The ten largest make up around 0.4% of the sample.

Donors were healthy HIV-negative adults with no recently reported acute infections or vaccinations. All donors were Caucasian adults living in Nashville, Tennessee, USA. CD4+ T cells were enriched by magnetic negative selection, after which naive cells were positively selected on CD45RA and the negative fraction was taken as the memory subset. Blood was obtained by leukapheresis, after which PBMCs were separated by Ficoll-Histopaque density gradient centrifugation and cryopreserved in liquid nitrogen vapor phase. Analytical flow cytometry was used to check the purity and quantity of each magnetically sorted T cell population. Each sorted fraction had its genomic DNA isolated and then quantified by UV absorbance on a Nanodrop 2000c. The clonotype originates from a young man in good health. Some clones in this sample may be carry-over from other donors' samples. Sequencing used naive CD4+ T cells from PBMCs. The sample's cell subset or site label, decoded: CD45RA+ positively selected.

The nucleotides read TGTGCCAGCAGCGCGCTACTAGCGGCTAAAGAGACCCAGTACTTC. This gives the protein CASSALLAAKETQYF. The chain is made from TRBV5-6 and TRBJ2-5; a stretch of 8 junction bases matches TRBD2. Looking up the germline V gene yields CDR1 SGHDT and CDR2 YYEEEE. Clipping removes 4 bases from V and 3 bases from J, with 8 as the unmatched junction base count. The CDR3 runs 15 amino acids, cysteine and phenylalanine included. Here the CDR3 DNA is all that survives: 45 bases in frame from base 1.